Below, 15 T cell receptor beta chains from the same sample are listed, as sequenced in a study of T cell clonotyping in hematopoietic cell transplantation. This table comes from immunoSEQ multiplex PCR, and its TCRdb copy is limited to in-frame clones, with some not included. This repertoire shows about 11,000 clones, roughly 89% found once; its top ten account for 15%. The specimen was PBMCs, collected 100 days after allogeneic stem cell transplant. The source of these receptors is a female patient in her sixties who had an allogeneic stem cell transplant from an unrelated donor, so the T cells may come from the graft donor. Some clones in this sample may be carry-over from other donors' samples.

This clone was seen only once. The chain is built from TRBV5-8 and TRBJ2-3; unclear D gene. V shed 1 base and J shed 0 bases, with 6 bases lying between them. This CDR3 contains 14 residues. In germline, CDR1 is SGHTS, CDR2 YDEGEE. The CDR3 DNA follows: TGTGCCAGCAGCTTGACCGGGAGCACAGATACGCAGTATTTT. It specifies CASSLTGSTDTQYF. Drawing the rest from reference TRBV5-8 and TRBJ2-3, the complete variable domain is EAGVTQSPTHLIKTRGQQATLRCSPISGHTSVYWYQQALGLGLQFLLWYDEGEERNRGNFPPRFSGRQFPNYSSELNVNALELEDSALYLCASSLTGSTDTQYFGPGTRLTVL.

The chain employs TRBV28 and TRBJ2-7, with 11 positions matching TRBD2. Germline lookup yields CDR1 MDHEN and CDR2 SYDVKM. The CDR3 consists of 15 residues. The trim removed 3 bases at V and 2 bases at J, leaving 3 bases unmatched. The CDR3 coding sequence is TGTGCCAGCAGTTTTAGGGGACTAGCGGCCTACGAGCAGTACTTC. Encoded protein: CASSFRGLAAYEQYF.

This clone was seen more than once but under ten times. The chain recombines TRBV10-3 with TRBJ2-7; D may be TRBD2 (5 bases). V gave up 8 bases and J gave up 6 bases, with 14 bases separating them. CDR3 size: 12 residues. CDR1 ENHRY and CDR2 SYGVKD come from the germline V gene. The CDR3 is CAIYPGSGEQYF. CDR3 in DNA: TGTGCCATCTATCCGGGATCAGGCGAGCAGTACTTC.

V usage is TRBV25-1 and J usage is TRBJ2-7; D remains ambiguous. CDR3 length equals 14 residues. Germline V gene data show CDR1 as MGHDK and CDR2 as SYGVNS. V was clipped by 3 bases and J by 3 bases, with 12 bases between them. The CDR3: CASSDFGHDYEQYF. In DNA form, the CDR3 reads TGTGCCAGCAGTGACTTCGGTCACGACTACGAGCAGTACTTC.

The rearrangement uses TRBV11-2 and TRBJ1-1; D gene unclear. The germline gives CDR1 SGHAT, CDR2 FQNNGV. V was trimmed by 1 base and J by 5 bases, leaving 11 bases between them. This CDR3 spans 14 amino acids. CDR3 protein: CASSLVAIGTEAFF. In DNA form, the CDR3 reads TGTGCCAGCAGCTTAGTGGCGATTGGGACTGAAGCTTTCTTT.

The rearrangement joins TRBV4-3 to TRBJ1-5; unclear D gene. The length of the CDR3 is 15 residues. Germline V gene sequence: CDR1 LGHNA, CDR2 YSLEER. V shed 0 bases and J shed 3 bases, with 9 bases lying between them. CDR3 residues: CASSQETGVNQPQHF. The CDR3 DNA is TGCGCCAGCAGCCAAGAGACCGGGGTCAATCAGCCCCAGCATTTT.

V is TRBV19 and J is TRBJ2-1, with a tentative D call TRBD2 (6 bases). CDR3 size: 14 residues. Germline V gene data show CDR1 as LNHDA and CDR2 as SQIVND (reference sequence). The V end was cut by 3 bases, the J end by 6 bases, with 12 bases between. CDR3: CASSIRLGFNEQFF. For the CDR3, the DNA is TGTGCCAGTAGTATCCGACTAGGGTTCAATGAGCAGTTCTTC.

A few counts support this clone. The chain has TRBV27 and TRBJ2-7; the D gene is possibly TRBD2 (6 bases). CDR1 is MNHEY, CDR2 SMNVEV, per germline (reference sequence). CDR3 size: 15 residues. Trimming took 5 bases from V and 4 from J, leaving 18 bases between them. The CDR3 DNA is TGTGCCAGCAGTGGGGCTAGCGCTGATCTTTACGAGCAGTACTTC. It is translated as CASSGASADLYEQYF.

The chain links TRBV6-1 to TRBJ2-1, with D tentatively TRBD2 (6 bases). From germline, CDR1 is MNHNS and CDR2 SASEGT. The CDR3 sequence is 12 residues long. Trimming took 2 bases from V and 10 from J, leaving 9 bases between them. The CDR3: CASSEIGREQFF. The CDR3 DNA is TGTGCCAGCAGTGAAATTGGGAGGGAGCAGTTCTTC.

The chain employs TRBV29-1 and TRBJ2-7, with TRBD1 identical over 8 bases. J was trimmed by 4 bases and V by 4 bases; bases with no gene match: 21. The CDR3 is made up of 18 amino acids. Germline V CDR1 and CDR2: SQVTM, ANQGSEA. CDR3 loop: CSVVRVRTGRIVFYEQYF. The CDR3 nucleotides read TGCAGCGTTGTCAGAGTAAGGACAGGGCGGATAGTTTTTTACGAGCAGTACTTC.

J is TRBJ2-3 and V is TRBV5-4; 10 positions match TRBD2. Germline V gene lookup returns CDR1 SGHNT and CDR2 YYREEE (reference sequence). The CDR3 has 16 residues. V gave up 1 base and J gave up 4 bases; unmatched junction bases: 6. The CDR3 sequence: CASSLRASGRADTQYF. The CDR3 nucleotides read TGTGCCAGCAGCTTGCGTGCTAGCGGGAGAGCAGATACGCAGTATTTT.

The chain employs TRBV7-2 and TRBJ2-3; 7 nucleotides align to TRBD2. The CDR3 sequence is 18 residues long. Germline V lookup: CDR1 SGHTA, CDR2 FQGNSA. V shed 1 base and J 3 bases; nucleotides not matched to a gene: 13. CDR3 amino acids: CASSLVSSGFGWTDTQYF. CDR3 nucleotide sequence: TGTGCCAGCAGCTTAGTTAGTAGCGGGTTTGGGTGGACAGATACGCAGTATTTT.

CDR3 in DNA: TGTGCCAGCAGCTTAGGTGGGGCTAACTATGGCTACACCTTC. This encodes CASSLGGANYGYTF. This chain joins TRBV7-6 and TRBJ1-2, with D uncertain. This CDR3 region has 14 residues. Deletions cut 1 base from V and 0 bases from J, with 6 bases between. The germline V gene encodes CDR1 SGHVS and CDR2 FNYEAQ.

This chain uses TRBV4-1 with TRBJ2-7; 9 nucleotides align to TRBD2. CDR1 is MGHRA, CDR2 YSYEKL, per germline. The CDR3 is made up of 18 amino acids. V lost 4 bases to trimming and J lost 6 bases; unmatched junction nucleotides: 19. The CDR3 bases are TGCGCCAGCAGCCCTCGAGGGGTAGCGGGAGCGCCGGGCAGCGAGCAGTACTTC. Amino acid sequence: CASSPRGVAGAPGSEQYF.

The rearrangement links TRBV11-2 to TRBJ1-3; D perhaps matches TRBD1 (5 bases). The V and J ends lost 1 base and 0 bases respectively, with 7 bases between them. The CDR3 runs 15 residues. Germline-derived CDR1 and CDR2 are SGHAT and FQNNGV. CDR3 sequence: CASSLGGASGNTIYF. CDR3 nucleotides: TGTGCCAGCAGCTTAGGTGGGGCCTCTGGAAACACCATATATTTT.